This T cell receptor beta chain was sequenced during a study of blood T cell repertoires in COVID-19. V was cut by 3 bases and J by 0 bases, with 11 bases left in between. CDR3 length: 14 residues. Germline V gene lookup returns CDR1 DFQATT and CDR2 SNEGSKA (reference sequence). Profiled with immunoSEQ multiplex PCR; TCRdb holds only in-frame clones, not every one. This sample has 200,000 to 250,000 clones, with around 88% found just once. The receptor's source is a woman aged 25 to 39 who had recovered from COVID-19. Specimen: peripheral blood. This chain connects TRBV20-1 to TRBJ1-1; D not certain. The CDR3 spells CSASRHSVNTEAFF. In nucleotides, the CDR3 is TGCAGTGCTAGTCGACACTCAGTGAACACTGAAGCTTTCTTT.